The 19 T cell receptor beta chains listed next were all sequenced from one sample in a study of blood T cells in healthy people across ages. The second PCR ran about 6 to 12 cycles with a sample-barcoded 5' primer and J-beta primers. TCRdb reanalysed the 5' RACE reads using MiXCR and keeps one entry per CDR3 protein. The table shows some 700,000 distinct CDR3 sequences, with roughly 44% occurring only once. Material: blood. Receptor source: a woman aged 55 to 70 in good health.

This clonotype showed up just once. This chain joins TRBV3-1 and TRBJ2-1; 7 bases line up with TRBD2. This CDR3 is 16 amino acids long. V shed 0 bases and J 8 bases; nucleotides not matched to a gene: 10. Per germline, CDR1 LGHDT and CDR2 YNNKEL (reference sequence). The CDR3 bases are TGTGCCAGCAGCCAAGATGGGGCGGGGGTGATGGATGAGCAGTTCTTC. Translated: CASSQDGAGVMDEQFF.

For this clonotype: It may be a read error: a sequence one base away is much more abundant. The V and J genes are TRBV5-1 and TRBJ2-1; no reliable D call. The CDR3 has 13 amino acids. V gave up 4 bases and J gave up 7 bases, with 12 bases separating them. Germline loops: CDR1 SGHRS, CDR2 YFSETQ. As DNA, the CDR3 is TGCGCCAGCAGCAACGGGTCGGAAAATGAGCAGTTCTTC. Its protein product is CASSNGSENEQFF.

Only a few counts were recorded for this clonotype. The CDR3 DNA is TGTGCCAGCAGCCAAGACCGACAGGGGTTCTACAATGAGCAGTTCTTC. Translated, it gives CASSQDRQGFYNEQFF. The J gene is TRBJ2-1, the V gene TRBV4-2; 8 bases are a match to TRBD1. This CDR3 contains 16 residues. The germline V gene has CDR1 LGHNA and CDR2 YNFKEQ. Trimming at V came to 0 bases and at J to 3 bases, leaving 4 bases not matched to a gene.

This clonotype was counted between two and nine times. This chain links TRBV7-2 with TRBJ2-3, with 9 bases aligning to TRBD2. CDR3 length: 14 amino acids. Germline CDR1 is SGHTA and CDR2 is FQGNSA. V gave up 3 bases and J gave up 5 bases; unmatched junction bases: 3. The DNA of the CDR3 is TGTGCCAGCAGCTTGGCGGGAGGGGTAGATACGCAGTATTTT. Its translation is CASSLAGGVDTQYF.

This sequence joins TRBV30 and TRBJ2-5; TRBD2 is a possible D gene (6 bases). With 2 bases removed from V and 3 bases from J, the gap between germline ends came to 13 bases. This CDR3 contains 14 residues. CDR1 and CDR2 from the germline V gene are GTSNPN and SVGIG (reference sequence). In DNA, the CDR3 is TGTGCCTGGAGTTTTCCTTGGGGGGAAGAGACCCAGTACTTC. Translated, it gives CAWSFPWGEETQYF.

This clonotype has more than one count but fewer than ten. V usage is TRBV4-3 and J usage is TRBJ2-1, with 7 positions matching TRBD2. Germline V gene data show CDR1 as LGHNA and CDR2 as YSLEER. The J segment lost 10 bases and the V segment lost 3 bases, leaving 9 bases of the junction unmatched. This CDR3 region has 14 residues. The CDR3 nucleotides are TGCGCCAGCAGCCAGGGGGGTGCGGGAGTGGAGCAGTTCTTC. Its translation is CASSQGGAGVEQFF.

The rearrangement joins TRBV9 to TRBJ1-2, with 9 positions matching TRBD1. Germline values: CDR1 SGDLS, CDR2 YYNGEE. With V trimmed by 2 bases and J by 7 bases, 9 bases remained unmatched. The CDR3 covers 15 residues. CDR3 sequence: CASSVMDRGTGGYTF. CDR3 nucleotide sequence: TGTGCCAGCAGCGTTATGGACAGGGGAACAGGTGGCTACACCTTC.

The chain recombines TRBV6-2 or TRBV6-3 with TRBJ2-4, with TRBD2 as a possible D gene (6 bases). Germline V gene data show CDR1 as MNHEY and CDR2 as SVGEGT. Trimming cost V 2 bases and J 7 bases, with 12 bases left between them. This CDR3 contains 14 residues. Here the CDR3 reads CASSYRGGWNIQYF. The CDR3 region has the DNA TGTGCCAGCAGTTACCGGGGAGGTTGGAACATTCAGTACTTC.

Worth noting for this clonotype: A read error may account for a junction end that differs from germline. V gene TRBV9 combines with J gene TRBJ2-1, with 14 bases fitting TRBD2. This CDR3 is built from 15 residues. Germline CDR1 and CDR2: SGDLS and YYNGEE. The DNA for the CDR3 is TGTGCCGGCAGCTTGACTAGCGGGAGGGCGGGTGAGCAGTTCTTC. This sequence encodes CAGSLTSGRAGEQFF.

The chain links TRBV29-1 to TRBJ2-4; the D gene is possibly TRBD1 (6 bases). The J call is in doubt because the DNA end fits TRBJ2-7 better. Germline V lookup: CDR1 SQVTM, CDR2 ANQGSEA. This CDR3 contains 13 residues. In nucleotides, the CDR3 is TGCAGCGTAACCGTACTTCAGGGGTACGAGCAGTACTTC. It codes for CSVTVLQGYEQYF.

In this sample, this clonotype turned up a few times. The chain recombines TRBV6-1 with TRBJ2-3; TRBD2 is a possible D gene (6 bases). The CDR3 spans 14 residues. Looked up from germline, CDR1 is MNHNS and CDR2 is SASEGT. V gave up 5 bases and J gave up 2 bases, with 11 bases separating them. The CDR3 loop is CASSRLASTDTQYF. Here the CDR3 DNA reads TGTGCCAGCAGTCGGCTAGCGTCCACAGATACGCAGTATTTT.

V and J are TRBV10-3 and TRBJ1-4; D gene uncertain. The CDR3 totals 15 residues. Germline CDR1 ENHRY, CDR2 SYGVKD. Trimming removed 0 bases from V and 8 bases from J, with 13 bases in between. CDR3 sequence reads: CAISESRDYGEKLFF. The CDR3 DNA follows: TGTGCCATCAGTGAGTCGAGGGATTATGGGGAAAAACTGTTTTTT.

As concerns this clonotype: Given a much more abundant clone one base away, this may be a read error. This chain's CDR3 is CASSASGSEYNGQFF. Written as DNA, the CDR3 is TGTGCCAGCAGCGCTAGCGGGAGTGAGTACAATGGGCAGTTCTTC. The chain is built from TRBV6-2 or TRBV6-3 and TRBJ2-1; 10 bases map to TRBD2. CDR3 size: 15 residues. The germline V gene has CDR1 MNHEY and CDR2 SVGEGT.

There are a few counts of this clonotype. The chain joins TRBV5-1 to TRBJ2-7; D assignment may be TRBD1 or TRBD2 (5 bases each). CDR1 is SGHRS and CDR2 is YFSETQ in the germline V gene. V lost 8 bases and J 3 bases, leaving 21 bases between the germline ends. The CDR3 consists of 15 residues. The chain's CDR3 is CARGPGRDSVYEQYF. In DNA, the CDR3 is TGCGCCAGGGGACCGGGGCGAGACTCCGTCTACGAGCAGTACTTC.

This clonotype was counted a few times. V usage is TRBV6-2 or TRBV6-3 and J usage is TRBJ2-7; TRBD1 aligns across 11 bases. Germline CDR1 reads MNHEY; CDR2 reads SVGEGT. The CDR3 is made up of 15 amino acids. The ends lost 5 bases at V and 3 bases at J; junction bases unmatched: 6. CDR3 sequence reads: CASSHAGTGGYEQYF. For the CDR3, the DNA is TGTGCCAGCAGTCACGCCGGGACAGGGGGCTACGAGCAGTACTTC.

This clonotype was detected a few times. The genes are TRBV9 and TRBJ1-6; D not certain. The V end lost 10 bases, the J end lost 16 bases, and 15 bases lay between the germline ends. The CDR3 runs 10 residues. CDR1 is SGDLS and CDR2 is YYNGEE in the germline V gene. CDR3 bases: TGTGCCCTCCCGAGCAGAGAACTCCACTTT. Translated: CALPSRELHF.

V usage is TRBV7-9 and J usage is TRBJ1-6, with a weak D call TRBD1 (5 bases). This CDR3 has 13 amino acids. Per germline, CDR1 SEHNR and CDR2 FQNEAQ (reference sequence). Trimming shortened V by 5 bases and J by 10 bases, and 12 bases separated the two germline ends. The CDR3 loop reads CASSHDSLSPLHF. CDR3 DNA: TGTGCCAGCAGCCATGACAGTCTCTCACCCCTCCACTTT.

V and J are TRBV6-5 and TRBJ2-2, with D hard to call. This CDR3 is 17 amino acids long. Germline V lookup: CDR1 MNHEY, CDR2 SVGAGI. V was shortened by 2 bases and J by 6 bases, with 19 bases between the two germline ends. The CDR3 reads CASSYHPPGRKSGELFF. CDR3 coding DNA: TGTGCCAGCAGTTACCATCCCCCGGGCCGAAAGTCCGGGGAGCTGTTTTTT.

The chain employs TRBV5-1 and TRBJ1-2; D possibly corresponds to TRBD1 (5 bases). With 6 bases removed from V and 6 bases from J, the gap between germline ends came to 21 bases. The CDR3 covers 15 residues. Germline-derived CDR1 and CDR2 are SGHRS and YFSETQ. CDR3 loop: CASTLEGPAVDGYTF. The CDR3 DNA follows: TGCGCCAGCACCCTCGAGGGACCGGCAGTGGATGGCTACACCTTC.